The rows below give T cell receptor beta chains drawn from one sample of a study of sequential checkpoint blockade in melanoma. Assay: immunoSEQ multiplex PCR; the TCRdb copy retains only in-frame clones and omits some. The data show 5,000 to 6,000 clones, about 30% seen once. The sequencing here drew on tumor tissue (inferred from file names), taken from a patient given nivolumab and ipilimumab in sequence. Every receptor here comes from a human donor with melanoma. Each CDR3 is given without its conserved first and last residue. The order of the fields is J gene, V gene, CDR3 protein.

TRBJ2-7 | TRBV2 | ASRAGTSGDEQY
TRBJ2-5 | TRBV7-5 | ASSLDLTPETQY
TRBJ2-3 | TRBV11-3 | ASSFTSGFYSTDTQY
TRBJ2-7 | TRBV28 | ASSLEGYEQY
TRBJ1-1 | TRBV28 | ASSLGSTEAF
TRBJ1-5 | TRBV28 | ASTRRGPYRQPQH
TRBJ2-5 | TRBV11-3 | ASSLNSGGQETQY
TRBJ2-5 | TRBV11-3 | ASSLGFVRGSQETQY
TRBJ2-3 | TRBV6-8 | ASSRRLAVGTDTQY
TRBJ1-2 | TRBV29-1 | SVAGDRDNYGYT
TRBJ2-2 | TRBV6-8 | ASSYSSQSGELF
TRBJ2-6 | TRBV29-1 | SVEEGQSSGANVLT
TRBJ2-3 | TRBV11-3 | ASSGVGHPLDTQY
TRBJ1-1 | TRBV11-3 | ASSLVNPGQQAF
TRBJ2-7 | TRBV18 | ASSPTGDEQY
TRBJ1-3 | TRBV28 | ASSRLSGNTIY
TRBJ1-6 | TRBV19 | ASSIAGINSPLH